This is a list of T cell receptor beta chains from one sample in a study of breast tumors, draining lymph nodes, adjacent tissues. TCRdb ran MiXCR on the multiplex PCR reads and lists one entry per CDR3 protein. The repertoire holds about 120,000 distinct CDR3 sequences, with nearly 20% as singletons. Sequenced sample: axillary lymph node tissue. The receptor set was obtained from a female donor with breast cancer. Some clones in this sample may be carry-over from other donors' samples. The CDR3 runs from the conserved cysteine through the conserved F or W.

>TRBV19
CASSIGRRFGEDEQYF
>TRBV5-1
CASSLYGGQPQHF
>TRBV30
CAWGDYEQYF
>TRBV6-1
CASSDQGYDGYTF
>TRBV7-9
CASSFVVAGETQYF
>TRBV12-3/TRBV12-4
CASSHISGNMAGELFF
>TRBV11-2
CASSFKMGDQPQHF
>TRBV7-2
CASSIDSYGYTF
>TRBV7-9
CASSLGGDRGGYGYTF
>TRBV5-5
CASSLALGQHNEKLFF
>TRBV18
CASSPDYNSPLHF
>TRBV6-1
CASMGTWDSPLHF
>TRBV7-2
CASSSYPDTQYF
>TRBV4-1
CASSQDGNLWNTDTQYF
>TRBV20-1
CSAGTLNHLSYGYTF
>TRBV6-1
CASRDLYGNTIYF
>TRBV20-1
CSALDRQGFQPQHF
>TRBV18
CASSPFGQGTDTQYF
>TRBV7-8
CASSSTGGKNEQYF
>TRBV28
CASSPRGVNQPQHF
>TRBV6-1
CASSQGPNTGELFF
>TRBV6-5
CASSRAGGETQYF
>TRBV7-2
CASSLAGTGTGVYGYTF
>TRBV28
CASSFLGSYEQYF
>TRBV7-9
CASSPGTGVNYGYTF
>TRBV20-1
CSARDPLLAGYNEQFF
>TRBV20-1
CSARDDTGGLLNEQYF
>TRBV20-1
CSAGQFRDNEQYF
>TRBV12-3/TRBV12-4
CASSRTRATGELFF
>TRBV18
CASSPLETRNEQYF
>TRBV16
CASSPRGTGRDTQYF
>TRBV6-5
CASRGTSGRAYNEQFF
>TRBV6-1
CASSLRLNADTQYF
>TRBV9
CASSVSVDWTYEQYF
>TRBV19
CASSLRPGTVNQPQHF
>TRBV6-5
CASTREVSNQPQHF
>TRBV28
CASSLQLAVNNEQFF
>TRBV11-3
CASSSGGNSAGELFF
>TRBV10-3
CAISESGGGLSGELFF
>TRBV29-1
CSVSPGAPGNTIYF
>TRBV2
CASTGTGGEKLFF
>TRBV13
CASSRQGSHKNTIYF
>TRBV19
CASSTHLDPERGYTF
>TRBV2
CASSEDGQASNQPQHF
>TRBV6-1
CASYGRPYEQYF
>TRBV6-6
CASSCSGGSSNQPQHF
>TRBV24-1
CATSSYRGLGTGELFF
>TRBV11-2
CASSLEEFQETQYF
>TRBV29-1
CSVEESGVGGEQYF
>TRBV7-2
CASSLAPIPTSGLLQETQYF
>TRBV5-6
CASSLDLYRDPYGYTF
>TRBV4-2
CASSQELGGGGEHDTQYF
>TRBV18
CASSPPGTGGEGETQCF